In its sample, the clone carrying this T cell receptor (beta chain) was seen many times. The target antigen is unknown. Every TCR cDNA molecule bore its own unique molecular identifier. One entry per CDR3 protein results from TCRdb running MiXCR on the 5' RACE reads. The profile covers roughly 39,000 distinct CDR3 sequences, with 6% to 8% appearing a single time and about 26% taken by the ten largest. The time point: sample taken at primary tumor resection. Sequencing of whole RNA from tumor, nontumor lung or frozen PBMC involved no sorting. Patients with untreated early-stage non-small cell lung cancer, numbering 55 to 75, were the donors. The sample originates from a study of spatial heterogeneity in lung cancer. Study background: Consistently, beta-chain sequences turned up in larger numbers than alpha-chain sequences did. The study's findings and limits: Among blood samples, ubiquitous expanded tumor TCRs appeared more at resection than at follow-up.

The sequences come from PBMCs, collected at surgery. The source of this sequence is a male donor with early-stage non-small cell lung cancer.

For the CDR3, the DNA is TGTGCCAGCAGTTACTGGGGGACAGAGGATACGCAGTATTTT. It translates to CASSYWGTEDTQYF. This rearrangement joins TRBV6-5 to TRBJ2-3; TRBD1 matches 7 bases. The CDR3 consists of 14 residues. V dropped 1 base and J dropped 6; count of bases not matched to a gene: 4. CDR1 and CDR2 from the germline V gene are MNHEY and SVGAGI.